The following is a T cell receptor (beta chain) sequence with its context. This clonotype was observed at least ten times. It lacks a known antigen. Base-call qualities are not available, and no considerably larger clone is one nucleotide away. The time point label of this sample denotes: pre-pandemic baseline sample and day 111 after first positive SARS-CoV-2 test. For sequencing, an Illumina MiSeq was employed. Profiling of the peripheral T cell repertoire was carried out for human TCRbeta genes. For the original study's pipeline: Beta-binomial modelling was applied to test for differential clonotype abundance so that variability over time was accounted for. Expanded clonotypes were screened against the ImmuneCODE reference database of SARS-CoV-2-associated TCRs and mapped to viral genome regions. Further repertoire analyses covered TRBV gene usage, CDR3 length, CDR3 amino acid overlap between time points, clonotype abundance distributions and Jaccard similarity. TCRdb trimmed public reads at Q25 via fastp, called clones via MiXCR and kept in-frame beta chains. Rows merge per CDR3 protein into single entries with the most common DNA and genes. The V and J calls, along with clone size, are taken from TCRdb and not from the paper's own processing. Within this sample are 200,000 to 250,000 distinct CDR3 sequences, with around 28% of them counted one time only. The top ten constitute less than 8.5% of the sample.

The data are from a study of kidney transplant recipient with SARS-CoV-2 infection (dated by TCRdb to the early 2020s). CDR1 MNHEY and CDR2 SVGAGI were looked up in the germline V gene. The CDR3 contains 16 residues, cysteine and phenylalanine counted. Only the CDR3 DNA is retained, 48 bases long and in frame from the first base. V has 10 bases trimmed and J has 0 bases trimmed; junction bases matching no gene number 7. The rearrangement combines TRBV6-5 with TRBJ2-6; TRBD1 agrees with 9 junctional bases. Sequencing was performed on a blood sample, taken at baseline and between days 110 and 120 from a kidney transplant recipient. This receptor was identified in a male patient between 25 and 39 years old who had COVID-19 and was a kidney transplant recipient. A transplant means some T cells may be of graft donor rather than patient origin. The DNA sequence is as follows: TGTGCCACCACGACAGGGGGAATCTCTGGGGCCAACGTCCTGACTTTC. This translates into CATTTGGISGANVLTF.